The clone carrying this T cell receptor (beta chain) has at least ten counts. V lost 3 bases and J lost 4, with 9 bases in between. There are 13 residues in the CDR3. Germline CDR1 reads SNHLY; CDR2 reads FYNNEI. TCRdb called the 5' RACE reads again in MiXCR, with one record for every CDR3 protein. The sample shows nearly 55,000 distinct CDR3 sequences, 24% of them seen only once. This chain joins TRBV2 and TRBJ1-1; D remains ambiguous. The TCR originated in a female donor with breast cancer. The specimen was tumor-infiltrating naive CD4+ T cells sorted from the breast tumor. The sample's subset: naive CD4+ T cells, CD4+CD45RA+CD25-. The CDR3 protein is CASSEVGITEAFF. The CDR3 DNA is TGTGCCAGCAGTGAGGTGGGCATCACTGAAGCTTTCTTT. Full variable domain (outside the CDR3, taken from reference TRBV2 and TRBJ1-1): EPEVTQTPSHQVTQMGQEVILRCVPISNHLYFYWYRQILGQKVEFLVSFYNNEISEKSEIFDDQFSVERPDGSNFTLKIRSTKLEDSAMYFCASSEVGITEAFFGQGTRLTVV.